The 20 T cell receptor beta chains given below trace back to one sample, sequenced in a study of blood T cell repertoires in COVID-19. Method: immunoSEQ multiplex PCR; TCRdb's copy keeps in-frame clones and lacks some. Seen here are roughly 250,000 clones, around four fifths observed once, and the top ten hold under 15%. The sequenced material came from peripheral blood. The receptors here all came from a woman aged 55-70 years with active or convalescent COVID-19.

The gene calls are TRBV30 and TRBJ1-6, with D maybe TRBD1 (6 bases). Trimming took 2 bases from V and 0 from J, leaving 17 bases between them. This CDR3 has 18 amino acids. Germline CDR1 and CDR2: GTSNPN and SVGIG (reference sequence). CDR3 sequence: CAWSRRFGQSSYNSPLHF. CDR3 DNA: TGTGCCTGGAGTCGTCGATTTGGACAGAGCTCCTATAATTCACCCCTCCACTTT.

J is TRBJ1-4 and V is TRBV2; perhaps TRBD1 as D (5 bases). V was clipped by 6 bases and J by 8 bases, with 16 bases between them. The CDR3 loop spans 14 amino acids. Per the germline V gene, CDR1 is SNHLY and CDR2 is FYNNEI. CDR3 protein: CASRLQVSGEKLFF. CDR3 DNA: TGTGCCAGCAGACTTCAGGTGTCAGGGGAAAAACTGTTTTTT.

V is TRBV10-1 and J is TRBJ2-1; 15 positions match TRBD2. The CDR3 extends over 16 amino acids. Germline V lookup: CDR1 WNHNN, CDR2 SYGVQD (reference sequence). After removal of 5 bases from V and 6 bases from J, the junction contained 5 bases not matched to a gene. Here the CDR3 reads CASSRTSGGAGNEQFF. The CDR3 DNA reads TGCGCCAGCAGTCGGACTAGCGGGGGGGCCGGCAATGAGCAGTTCTTC.

The chain recombines TRBV15 with TRBJ2-4; D is undetermined. The CDR3 spans 17 residues. The V end was cut by 0 bases, the J end by 0 bases, with 12 bases between. CDR1 is LNHNV, CDR2 YYDKDF, per germline (reference sequence). The CDR3 protein is CATSREPLGLAKNIQYF. The DNA for the CDR3 is TGTGCCACCAGCAGAGAGCCCCTCGGTTTAGCCAAAAACATTCAGTACTTC. Full variable domain (remainder filled in from reference TRBV15 and TRBJ2-4): DAMVIQNPRYQVTQFGKPVTLSCSQTLNHNVMYWYQQKSSQAPKLLFHYYDKDFNNEADTPDNFQSRRPNTSFCFLDIRSPGLGDTAMYLCATSREPLGLAKNIQYFGAGTRLSVL.

Of note for this clone: The same CDR3 can be traced to other DNA sequences in this sample. The chain has TRBV6-2 or TRBV6-3 and TRBJ1-1; perhaps TRBD1 as D (5 bases). Germline V gives CDR1 MNHEY, CDR2 SVGEGT. V lost 5 bases and J lost 6, with 7 bases in between. The CDR3 runs to 11 residues. CDR3 sequence (DNA): TGTGCCAGCAGTCAAGGGGCTGAAGCTTTCTTT. It specifies CASSQGAEAFF.

The V gene is TRBV13, the J gene TRBJ2-4; 10 bases are shared with TRBD2. Germline V gene data show CDR1 as PRHDT and CDR2 as FYEKMQ (reference sequence). Losses at the gene ends were 3 bases for V and 4 bases for J; bases not matched to a gene: 3. This CDR3 is built from 15 residues. The CDR3, as DNA: TGTGCCAGCAGCTTGGGGACTAGCGATAAAAACATTCAGTACTTC. Translation: CASSLGTSDKNIQYF. Looking up the rest from reference TRBV13 and TRBJ2-4 gives the full variable domain: AAGVIQSPRHLIKEKRETATLKCYPIPRHDTVYWYQQGPGQDPQFLISFYEKMQSDKGSIPDRFSAQQFSDYHSELNMSSLELGDSALYFCASSLGTSDKNIQYFGAGTRLSVL.

The V call is TRBV19, the J call TRBJ2-3, with a weak D call TRBD1 (6 bases). This CDR3 is 14 amino acids long. Germline V gives CDR1 LNHDA, CDR2 SQIVND (reference sequence). The V end was cut by 6 bases, the J end by 4 bases, with 14 bases between. The CDR3 here is CASRTGQGPDTQYF. Written as DNA, the CDR3 is TGTGCCAGTAGAACGGGGCAGGGGCCAGATACGCAGTATTTT.

This chain joins TRBV7-8 and TRBJ2-5; 11 nucleotides agree with TRBD2. Germline V gene data show CDR1 as SGHVS and CDR2 as FQNEAQ. V dropped 5 bases and J dropped 4; count of bases not matched to a gene: 12. This CDR3 has 17 amino acids. CDR3 DNA sequence: TGTGCCAGCAGCCCACTAGCGGGGGTCGGCAAGGCAGAGACCCAGTACTTC. It codes for CASSPLAGVGKAETQYF. Based on the CDR3 plus reference TRBV7-8 and TRBJ2-5, the full variable domain is GAGVSQSPRYKVAKRGQDVALRCDPISGHVSLFWYQQALGQGPEFLTYFQNEAQLDKSGLPSDRFFAERPEGSVSTLKIQRTQQEDSAVYLCASSPLAGVGKAETQYFGPGTRLLVL.

This clone was recorded once. The chain carries TRBV25-1 and TRBJ2-5; 8 bases line up with TRBD1. Germline V gene data show CDR1 as MGHDK and CDR2 as SYGVNS. Unmatched junction bases numbered 6, after V lost 1 base and J lost 5 bases. The CDR3 is 15 residues long. The CDR3 bases are TGTGCCAGCAGTGAATCCGCAGGGGGCTTGGAGACCCAGTACTTC. Its translation: CASSESAGGLETQYF. Using reference TRBV25-1 and TRBJ2-5 for the parts outside the CDR3, the full variable domain is EADIYQTPRYLVIGTGKKITLECSQTMGHDKMYWYQQDPGMELHLIHYSYGVNSTEKGDLSSESTVSRIRTEHFPLTLESARPSHTSQYLCASSESAGGLETQYFGPGTRLLVL.

This clone was seen a handful of times. V and J are TRBV5-4 and TRBJ2-7; the match to TRBD2 covers 8 bases. The germline V gene encodes CDR1 SGHNT and CDR2 YYREEE (reference sequence). This CDR3 contains 15 residues. The J segment lost 2 bases and the V segment lost 4 bases, leaving 8 bases of the junction unmatched. Here the CDR3 reads CASSPGGDGAYEQYF. In nucleotides, the CDR3 is TGTGCCAGCAGCCCGGGGGGGGACGGAGCCTACGAGCAGTACTTC.

The chain carries TRBV9 and TRBJ1-2; TRBD1 is a possible D gene (6 bases). Germline values: CDR1 SGDLS, CDR2 YYNGEE. The CDR3 covers 16 residues. Between the trimmed V and J ends, which lost 4 bases and 0 bases, there was a span of 16 bases. In DNA, the CDR3 is TGTGCCAGCAGCCATGAACTGGGGGCCGCTAACTATGGCTACACCTTC. It yields the protein CASSHELGAANYGYTF.

This clone came up a few times. The J gene is TRBJ2-5, the V gene TRBV2; 7 bases match TRBD1. CDR3 length equals 15 residues. Trimming took 5 bases from V and 4 from J; bases not matched to a gene: 10. In germline, CDR1 is SNHLY, CDR2 FYNNEI. As DNA, the CDR3 is TGTGCCAGCAGTTCCGGACAGGTCTGGGGAGAGACCCAGTACTTC. Translated: CASSSGQVWGETQYF.

V gene TRBV28 combines with J gene TRBJ1-1; no definite D call. V was shortened by 5 bases and J by 9 bases, with 16 bases between the two germline ends. This CDR3 contains 13 residues. Germline V CDR1 and CDR2: MDHEN, SYDVKM. The CDR3 loop is CASSQIFASQAFF. The CDR3 nucleotides read TGTGCCAGCAGTCAGATTTTTGCCTCCCAAGCTTTCTTT.

The CDR3 DNA is TGTGCCATCAGACTGGAGGATACGCAGTATTTT. Encoded protein: CAIRLEDTQYF. V usage is TRBV10-3 and J usage is TRBJ2-3; D unresolved. The CDR3 contains 11 residues. V was clipped by 6 bases and J by 6 bases, with 7 bases between them. Per the germline V gene, CDR1 is ENHRY and CDR2 is SYGVKD.

The chain is built from TRBV3-1 (or the pseudogene TRBV3-2) and TRBJ2-5, with 9 nucleotides matching TRBD2. This CDR3 comprises 19 residues. Trimming at V came to 1 base and at J to 1 base, leaving 13 bases not matched to a gene. Germline V lookup: CDR1 LGHDT, CDR2 YNNKEL (reference sequence). The CDR3 DNA reads as TGTGCCAGCAGCCAAGGGCCCTATCATAGCGGGGGCCTCCAAGAGACCCAGTACTTC. This codes for CASSQGPYHSGGLQETQYF.

V usage is TRBV2 and J usage is TRBJ1-5, with TRBD1 identical over 8 bases. Looked up from germline, CDR1 is SNHLY and CDR2 is FYNNEI. This CDR3 is built from 14 residues. The V and J ends lost 4 bases and 5 bases, in that order; junction bases with no gene match: 4. The CDR3 reads CASSGQTGDQPQHF. CDR3 in DNA: TGTGCCAGCAGTGGGCAGACAGGGGATCAGCCCCAGCATTTT.

V is TRBV9 and J is TRBJ1-1, with 7 positions matching TRBD1. This CDR3 has 17 amino acids. J lost 0 bases, V lost 0 bases, and 8 bases had no gene match. CDR1 is SGDLS, CDR2 YYNGEE, per germline. This CDR3 is CASSVVAGGPMNTEAFF. The CDR3 DNA is TGTGCCAGCAGCGTAGTAGCAGGGGGTCCGATGAACACTGAAGCTTTCTTT.

The rearrangement joins TRBV6-6 to TRBJ1-2, with 10 positions matching TRBD1. The CDR3 runs 15 residues. The V segment lost 6 bases and the J segment 0 bases; nucleotides outside the gene matches: 4. Germline V gives CDR1 MNHNY, CDR2 SVGAGI (reference sequence). CDR3 sequence: CASRPGTGANYGYTF. Written as DNA, the CDR3 is TGTGCCAGCAGACCTGGGACAGGGGCTAACTATGGCTACACCTTC.

J is TRBJ2-5 and V is TRBV21-1; the D call in the table, TRBD1, was not verified against the DNA. TRBV21-1 counts as a pseudogene. CDR3 length: 14 amino acids. The CDR3 region has the DNA TGTGCCAGCAGCAAAGAGTGGGCCAGGGAGACCCAGTACTTC. Protein: CASSKEWARETQYF.

The chain couples TRBV5-1 to TRBJ2-7; D is possibly TRBD2 (5 bases). This CDR3 spans 13 amino acids. Germline values: CDR1 SGHRS, CDR2 YFSETQ. Trimming removed 3 bases at V and 2 bases at J, with 9 bases between. CDR3 DNA sequence: TGCGCCAGCAGCTCGGTCGGGACCTACGAGCAGTACTTC. Residues: CASSSVGTYEQYF.